These 30 T cell receptor beta chains share one sample of origin, sequenced in a study of shared clonotypes between healthy human individuals. Assay: immunoSEQ multiplex PCR; the TCRdb copy retains only in-frame clones and omits some. The sample has 650,000 to 800,000 clones; 72% are singletons. The material sequenced was memory CD4+ T cells sorted from blood. Subset defined: CD45RA-negative fraction. The receptors derive from a woman aged 25 to 39 in good health.

This clone was picked up one time. V gene TRBV27 combines with J gene TRBJ2-1; TRBD1 matches at 7 bases. This CDR3 is 14 amino acids long. Trimming at V came to 3 bases and at J to 7 bases, leaving 6 bases not matched to a gene. The V gene's germline CDR1 is MNHEY and CDR2 SMNVEV (reference sequence). CDR3 region: CASSFTGARNEQFF. DNA for the CDR3: TGTGCCAGCAGTTTCACAGGGGCTCGGAATGAGCAGTTCTTC.

The chain links TRBV4-2 to TRBJ2-3, with D perhaps TRBD2 (6 bases). Germline CDR1 reads LGHNA; CDR2 reads YNFKEQ. The CDR3 sequence is 17 residues long. Trimming removed 4 bases from V and 3 bases from J, with 20 bases in between. CDR3 residues: CASSPVGVTRETDTQYF. The CDR3, as DNA: TGTGCCAGCAGCCCCGTGGGGGTGACTAGGGAAACAGATACGCAGTATTTT.

The chain couples TRBV27 to TRBJ1-5; no definite D call. Trimming pared 8 bases from V and 4 bases from J, leaving 6 bases between. Germline V gives CDR1 MNHEY, CDR2 SMNVEV (reference sequence). The CDR3 consists of 11 residues. The CDR3 bases are TGTGCCAGCGGTCGGAATCAGCCCCAGCATTTT. This translates into CASGRNQPQHF.

The rearrangement joins TRBV10-3 to TRBJ2-7; TRBD2 matches 10 bases. V lost 6 bases and J lost 5; bases outside the gene matches: 7. Germline V gene lookup returns CDR1 ENHRY and CDR2 SYGVKD. This CDR3 is built from 14 residues. CDR3 region: CAIRLAGGPDEQYF. As DNA, the CDR3 is TGTGCCATCAGATTAGCGGGAGGACCCGACGAGCAGTACTTC.

The CDR3: CSVEMNYEQYF. The CDR3 nucleotides are TGCAGCGTTGAGATGAACTACGAGCAGTACTTC. V usage is TRBV29-1 and J usage is TRBJ2-7; no firm D call. This CDR3 has 11 amino acids. The germline gives CDR1 SQVTM, CDR2 ANQGSEA. Trimming removed 3 bases from V and 3 bases from J, with 6 bases in between.

J is TRBJ1-5 and V is TRBV5-6; D gene ambiguous. The ends were cut back, 4 bases at V and 5 bases at J, with 7 bases in the middle. The CDR3 is 12 amino acids. CDR1 SGHDT and CDR2 YYEEEE come from the germline V gene. This chain's CDR3 is CASSRSDQPQHF. As DNA, the CDR3 is TGTGCCAGCAGCCGGTCCGATCAGCCCCAGCATTTT.

This chain uses TRBV19 with TRBJ2-1; no firm D call. This CDR3 region has 12 residues. Looked up from germline, CDR1 is LNHDA and CDR2 is SQIVND (reference sequence). With 4 bases removed from V and 6 bases from J, the gap between germline ends came to 7 bases. The CDR3, as DNA: TGTGCCAGTAGTAACTGGGGCAATGAGCAGTTCTTC. This translates into CASSNWGNEQFF.

The chain recombines TRBV11-2 with TRBJ1-4; weak D call: TRBD1 (5 bases). The germline gives CDR1 SGHAT, CDR2 FQNNGV. Deletions cut 5 bases from V and 8 bases from J, with 21 bases between. The CDR3 is 16 amino acids. The CDR3 sequence: CASSTSGTVIGEKLFF. In DNA form, the CDR3 reads TGTGCCAGCAGCACTAGCGGGACGGTCATAGGGGAAAAACTGTTTTTT.

The rearrangement links TRBV6-7 to TRBJ1-4, with 9 bases that match TRBD1. TRBV6-7 qualifies as an ORF whose function is uncertain. This CDR3 spans 12 amino acids. J gave up 6 bases and V 9 bases, and 2 bases lay outside the gene matches. CDR3 sequence: CASRQGDEKLFF. As DNA, the CDR3 is TGTGCCAGTAGACAGGGGGATGAAAAACTGTTTTTT.

This clone was recorded a few times. The V gene is TRBV19, the J gene TRBJ1-5, with 7 positions matching TRBD1. Germline CDR1 LNHDA, CDR2 SQIVND (reference sequence). V dropped 5 bases and J dropped 7; count of bases not matched to a gene: 11. The CDR3 sequence is 15 residues long. This CDR3 reads CASSPRTGSEQPQHF. For the CDR3, the DNA is TGTGCCAGTAGTCCTAGGACAGGAAGTGAACAGCCCCAGCATTTT. The whole variable domain, remainder taken from reference TRBV19 and TRBJ1-5, is DGGITQSPKYLFRKEGQNVTLSCEQNLNHDAMYWYRQDPGQGLRLIYYSQIVNDFQKGDIAEGYSVSREKKESFPLTVTSAQKNPTAFYLCASSPRTGSEQPQHFGDGTRLSIL.

With respect to this clone: Sequence at one end of the junction differs from germline and may be a read error. The rearrangement uses TRBV28 and TRBJ2-7; possibly TRBD1 for D (6 bases). Germline V lookup: CDR1 MDHEN, CDR2 SYDVKM. The length of the CDR3 is 11 residues. The CDR3 protein is CASSPTGYLNF. The CDR3 bases are TGTGCCAGCAGTCCTACAGGGTATTTAAACTTC.

In this sample, this clone turned up once. The chain employs TRBV25-1 and TRBJ2-3; 10 bases match TRBD2. CDR1 MGHDK and CDR2 SYGVNS come from the germline V gene. The CDR3 is 17 amino acids. V lost 5 bases and J lost 1; bases outside the gene matches: 9. DNA for the CDR3: TGTGCCAGCAGTATCCCTAGCGGGAGACGTGGCACAGATACGCAGTATTTT. It codes for CASSIPSGRRGTDTQYF.

The chain carries TRBV11-2 and TRBJ2-3, with D perhaps TRBD2 (5 bases). Germline values: CDR1 SGHAT, CDR2 FQNNGV. This CDR3 contains 17 residues. Deletions cut 3 bases from V and 0 bases from J, with 16 bases between. CDR3 residues: CASSLRAVTTSTDTQYF. The CDR3 DNA reads as TGTGCCAGCAGCTTGCGGGCAGTTACAACTAGCACAGATACGCAGTATTTT.

The chain carries TRBV2 and TRBJ2-4; 8 nucleotides line up with TRBD1. The germline CDR1 and CDR2 sequences are SNHLY and FYNNEI. After removal of 6 bases from V and 1 base from J, the junction contained 5 bases not matched to a gene. The CDR3 extends over 15 amino acids. In nucleotides, the CDR3 is TGTGCCAGCAGGGAGACAGGGGCGGCCAAAAACATTCAGTACTTC. Its protein product is CASRETGAAKNIQYF.

The chain employs TRBV11-2 and TRBJ2-3, with 11 bases identical to TRBD2. V lost 2 bases, J lost 7 bases, and 8 bases stayed unmatched. The V gene's germline CDR1 is SGHAT and CDR2 FQNNGV. This CDR3 comprises 16 residues. CDR3 DNA sequence: TGTGCCAGCAGCTTACGAACTAGCGGGAGTGTCCATACGCAGTATTTT. Its protein product is CASSLRTSGSVHTQYF.

In regard to this clone: This may stem from a read error, because a much larger clone lies one nucleotide away. V gene TRBV13 combines with J gene TRBJ1-2; D gene uncertain. V dropped 5 bases and J dropped 2 bases, with 9 bases sitting between them. The V gene's germline CDR1 is PRHDT and CDR2 FYEKMQ (reference sequence). The CDR3 is made up of 13 amino acids. The CDR3 DNA sequence: TGTGCCAGCAGCGTTCAGGCGAACTATGGCTACACCTTC. Its protein is CASSVQANYGYTF. Drawing the rest from reference TRBV13 and TRBJ1-2, the complete variable domain is AAGVIQSPRHLIKEKRETATLKCYPIPRHDTVYWYQQGPGQDPQFLISFYEKMQSDKGSIPDRFSAQQFSDYHSELNMSSLELGDSALYFCASSVQANYGYTFGSGTRLTVV.

This chain connects TRBV28 to TRBJ1-5; D not certain. The V gene lost 1 base and the J gene lost 4 bases, with 14 bases spanning the gap. This CDR3 has 16 amino acids. The germline V gene encodes CDR1 MDHEN and CDR2 SYDVKM. CDR3 DNA: TGTGCCAGCAGTTTATCCCTCGGTCGGGAAAATCAGCCCCAGCATTTT. Residues: CASSLSLGRENQPQHF.

This chain connects TRBV7-8 to TRBJ2-1; D ambiguous. The V end lost 2 bases, the J end lost 12 bases, and 8 bases lay between the germline ends. This CDR3 region has 11 residues. The V gene's germline CDR1 is SGHVS and CDR2 FQNEAQ. The DNA for the CDR3 is TGTGCCAGCAGCTTACAGTTGGGGCAGTTCTTC. This codes for CASSLQLGQFF.

The J gene is TRBJ2-2, the V gene TRBV11-3; D remains ambiguous. The CDR3 has 16 residues. Germline V CDR1 and CDR2: SGHNT, YENEEA. V gave up 4 bases and J gave up 6 bases, with 18 bases separating them. The CDR3 region has the DNA TGTGCCAGCAGCTCACTCGTTGGGGTCAATTCCGGGGAGCTGTTTTTT. Translated: CASSSLVGVNSGELFF.

To note about this clone: A much larger clone differs by one base, so this may be a read error. Different DNA sequences within this sample yield the same CDR3. The chain has TRBV7-2 and TRBJ2-5; maybe TRBD1 (5 bases). Trimming shortened V by 0 bases and J by 5 bases, and 10 bases separated the two germline ends. The CDR3 length is 14 residues. Germline lookup yields CDR1 SGHTA and CDR2 FQGNSA. The CDR3 DNA is TGTGCCAGCAGCTTAGCAGGGGCTGGGGAGACCCAGTACTTC. It specifies CASSLAGAGETQYF. The variable domain in full, completed from reference TRBV7-2 and TRBJ2-5, reads GAGVSQSPSNKVTEKGKDVELRCDPISGHTALYWYRQSLGQGLEFLIYFQGNSAPDKSGLPSDRFSAERTGGSVSTLTIQRTQQEDSAVYLCASSLAGAGETQYFGPGTRLLVL.

The chain joins TRBV7-9 to TRBJ2-1, with TRBD2 matching 14 bases. With V trimmed by 5 bases and J by 4 bases, 4 bases remained unmatched. Germline CDR1 SEHNR, CDR2 FQNEAQ (reference sequence). The CDR3 loop spans 16 amino acids. CDR3 DNA sequence: TGTGCCAGCAGCCCCAGGACTAGCGGGGGGTACAATGAGCAGTTCTTC. Amino acids: CASSPRTSGGYNEQFF.

With respect to this clone: This sample includes further DNA sequences coding for the same CDR3. The chain joins TRBV19 to TRBJ2-3; D remains ambiguous. The CDR3 length is 11 residues. CDR1 is LNHDA, CDR2 SQIVND, per germline (reference sequence). With 3 bases removed from V and 3 bases from J, the gap between germline ends came to 1 base. CDR3 nucleotides: TGTGCCAGTAGTATTACAGATACGCAGTATTTT. It specifies CASSITDTQYF.

The chain couples TRBV19 to TRBJ2-5; D is unresolved. Germline V lookup: CDR1 LNHDA, CDR2 SQIVND (reference sequence). CDR3 length equals 14 residues. Trimming cost V 7 bases and J 0 bases, with 12 bases left between them. CDR3 protein: CASTPAWDQETQYF. CDR3 nucleotide sequence: TGTGCCAGTACTCCTGCTTGGGACCAAGAGACCCAGTACTTC.

The V and J genes are TRBV19 and TRBJ2-2, with 7 nucleotides matching TRBD2. V lost 7 bases, J lost 6 bases, and 32 bases stayed unmatched. Germline CDR1 and CDR2: LNHDA and SQIVND (reference sequence). The CDR3 length is 22 residues. The CDR3, as DNA: TGTGCCAGTAAAGGGAGACCCCGGGCCTCCCGCTTGGGGGGGAGGAGAGCCGGGGAGCTGTTTTTT. Translation: CASKGRPRASRLGGRRAGELFF.

This chain links TRBV6-6 with TRBJ1-5; TRBD1 matches at 8 bases. This CDR3 region has 13 residues. From germline, CDR1 is MNHNY and CDR2 SVGAGI (reference sequence). Trimming removed 2 bases from V and 7 bases from J; junction bases left unmatched: 1. CDR3 sequence reads: CASSYGQGQPQHF. Here the CDR3 DNA reads TGTGCCAGCAGTTACGGACAGGGACAGCCCCAGCATTTT.

The chain employs TRBV27 and TRBJ2-5; unclear D gene. Germline V gene sequence: CDR1 MNHEY, CDR2 SMNVEV (reference sequence). The CDR3 has 13 residues. Trimming took 0 bases from V and 1 from J, leaving 3 bases between them. The CDR3 is CASSLSFQETQYF. For the CDR3, the DNA is TGTGCCAGCAGTTTATCGTTCCAAGAGACCCAGTACTTC.

The J gene is TRBJ2-2, the V gene TRBV5-1; perhaps TRBD1 as D (6 bases). Germline CDR1 and CDR2: SGHRS and YFSETQ. The CDR3 contains 16 residues. Trimming cost V 3 bases and J 1 base, with 13 bases left between them. The CDR3 coding sequence is TGCGCCAGCAGCTCCTCCGGGACACTGAACACCGGGGAGCTGTTTTTT. It codes for CASSSSGTLNTGELFF. Looking up the rest from reference TRBV5-1 and TRBJ2-2 gives the full variable domain: KAGVTQTPRYLIKTRGQQVTLSCSPISGHRSVSWYQQTPGQGLQFLFEYFSETQRNKGNFPGRFSGRQFSNSRSEMNVSTLELGDSALYLCASSSSGTLNTGELFFGEGSRLTVL.

In regard to this clone: Other DNA sequences in this specimen translate into the identical CDR3. This rearrangement joins TRBV7-9 to TRBJ2-7, with TRBD1 identical over 12 bases. Germline CDR1 and CDR2: SEHNR and FQNEAQ (reference sequence). Unmatched junction bases numbered 4, after V lost 5 bases and J lost 5 bases. The CDR3 sequence is 14 residues long. CDR3 DNA: TGTGCCAGCAGCCCGGGACAGGGGGCCGACGAGCAGTACTTC. As protein: CASSPGQGADEQYF.

This clone has just a few counts. This rearrangement joins TRBV28 to TRBJ1-2; weak D call: TRBD1 (5 bases). The germline CDR1 and CDR2 sequences are MDHEN and SYDVKM. The CDR3 is 14 amino acids. V lost 6 bases to trimming and J lost 3 bases, with 14 bases between them. CDR3: CASRSSGTHYGYTF. DNA of the CDR3: TGTGCCAGCAGATCCTCCGGGACTCACTATGGCTACACCTTC.

Turning to this clone: Other DNA sequences in the same sample also yield this CDR3. The CDR3 protein is CASSSASGAYNEQFF. The CDR3 DNA reads TGCGCCAGCAGCTCTGCTAGCGGGGCCTACAATGAGCAGTTCTTC. The rearrangement uses TRBV5-1 and TRBJ2-1; 9 bases agree with TRBD2. CDR3 size: 15 residues. J lost 2 bases, V lost 3 bases, and 3 bases had no gene match. In germline, CDR1 is SGHRS, CDR2 YFSETQ. Combining the CDR3 with reference TRBV5-1 and TRBJ2-1 gives the whole variable domain KAGVTQTPRYLIKTRGQQVTLSCSPISGHRSVSWYQQTPGQGLQFLFEYFSETQRNKGNFPGRFSGRQFSNSRSEMNVSTLELGDSALYLCASSSASGAYNEQFFGPGTRLTVL.